The clone carrying this T cell receptor (beta chain) was observed at least ten times. Its antigen is unknown. At one boundary the junction diverges from the germline segment, which might be a read error. TCRdb re-called the RT-PCR reads through MiXCR, storing one row per CDR3 protein. The data show about 580,000 distinct CDR3 sequences, with around 13% seen just once and approximately 10% held by the top ten. The record originates from a study of response to subunit inactivated influenza vaccine. General observations from the study: That few new T cells are recruited by each seasonal influenza vaccination was the authors' suggestion.

In germline, CDR1 is SGHRS, CDR2 YFSETQ. CDR3 length equals 12 residues. The rearrangement links TRBV5-1 to TRBJ2-5, with D uncertain. Material: PBMCs from blood, obtained less than 13 days after vaccination. The receptor comes from a man aged 50 or older who received an inactivated influenza vaccine. CDR3 residues: CASSLGVETQYF. The CDR3 region has the DNA TGTGCCAGCAGTTTAGGAGTAGAGACCCAGTACTTC.